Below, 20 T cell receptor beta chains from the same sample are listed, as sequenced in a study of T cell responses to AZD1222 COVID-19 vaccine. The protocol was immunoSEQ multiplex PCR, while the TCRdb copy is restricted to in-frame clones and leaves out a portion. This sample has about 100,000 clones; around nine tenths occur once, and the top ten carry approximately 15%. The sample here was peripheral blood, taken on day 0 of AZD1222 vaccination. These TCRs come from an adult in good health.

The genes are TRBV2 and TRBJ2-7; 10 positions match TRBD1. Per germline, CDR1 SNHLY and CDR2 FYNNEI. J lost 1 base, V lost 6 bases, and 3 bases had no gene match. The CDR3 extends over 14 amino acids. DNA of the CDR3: TGTGCCAGCAGAAGGACAGGGGGTTCCTACGAGCAGTACTTC. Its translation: CASRRTGGSYEQYF.

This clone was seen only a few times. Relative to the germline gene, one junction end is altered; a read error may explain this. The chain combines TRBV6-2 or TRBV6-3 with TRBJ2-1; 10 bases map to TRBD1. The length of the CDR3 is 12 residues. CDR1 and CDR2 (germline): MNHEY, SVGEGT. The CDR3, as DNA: TGTGCCAGCAGCCACGCGCCGGGACAGGGGCTCTTC. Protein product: CASSHAPGQGLF.

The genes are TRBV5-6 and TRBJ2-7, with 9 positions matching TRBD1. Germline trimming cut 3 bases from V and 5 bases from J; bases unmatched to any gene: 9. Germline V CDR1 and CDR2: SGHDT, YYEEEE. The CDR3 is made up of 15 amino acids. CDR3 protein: CASSSTSGTGNEQYF. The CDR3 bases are TGTGCCAGCAGCTCAACTTCCGGGACAGGGAACGAGCAGTACTTC.

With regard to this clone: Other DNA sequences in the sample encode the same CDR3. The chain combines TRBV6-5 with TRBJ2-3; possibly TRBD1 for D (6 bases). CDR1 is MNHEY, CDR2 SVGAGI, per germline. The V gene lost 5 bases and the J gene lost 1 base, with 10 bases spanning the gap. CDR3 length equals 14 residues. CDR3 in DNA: TGTGCCAGCAGTAGCCGGACAGGCACAGATACGCAGTATTTT. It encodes CASSSRTGTDTQYF.

The CDR3 nucleotides read TGTGCCAGCAGCTTGGATGGGCCAGACACATTGAAGGCGGGTGAAGCTTTCTTT. Its protein is CASSLDGPDTLKAGEAFF. The chain has TRBV5-6 and TRBJ1-1; no clear D. Germline values: CDR1 SGHDT, CDR2 YYEEEE. This CDR3 contains 18 residues. Trimming took off 0 bases at V and 7 bases at J, with 25 bases between the two ends.

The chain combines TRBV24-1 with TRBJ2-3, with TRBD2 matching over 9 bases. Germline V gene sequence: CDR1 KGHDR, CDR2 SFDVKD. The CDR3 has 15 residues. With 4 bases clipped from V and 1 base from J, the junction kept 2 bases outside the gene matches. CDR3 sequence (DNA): TGTGCCACCAGTGAGGGCGGGGGGGGCACAGATACGCAGTATTTT. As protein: CATSEGGGGTDTQYF.

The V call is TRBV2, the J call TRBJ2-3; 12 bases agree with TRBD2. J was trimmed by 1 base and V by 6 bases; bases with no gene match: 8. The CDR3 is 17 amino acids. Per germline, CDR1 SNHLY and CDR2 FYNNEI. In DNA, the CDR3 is TGTGCCAGCAGCTTAACTAGCGGGGGGCCCGGCACAGATACGCAGTATTTT. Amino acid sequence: CASSLTSGGPGTDTQYF. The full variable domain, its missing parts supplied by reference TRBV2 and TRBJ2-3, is EPEVTQTPSHQVTQMGQEVILRCVPISNHLYFYWYRQILGQKVEFLVSFYNNEISEKSEIFDDQFSVERPDGSNFTLKIRSTKLEDSAMYFCASSLTSGGPGTDTQYFGPGTRLTVL.

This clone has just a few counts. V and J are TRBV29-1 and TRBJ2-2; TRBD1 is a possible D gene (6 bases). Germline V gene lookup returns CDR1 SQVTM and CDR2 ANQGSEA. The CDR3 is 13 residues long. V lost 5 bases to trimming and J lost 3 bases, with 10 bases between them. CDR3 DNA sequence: TGCAGCGTTTCCAGGGGCGACACCGGGGAGCTGTTTTTT. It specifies CSVSRGDTGELFF.

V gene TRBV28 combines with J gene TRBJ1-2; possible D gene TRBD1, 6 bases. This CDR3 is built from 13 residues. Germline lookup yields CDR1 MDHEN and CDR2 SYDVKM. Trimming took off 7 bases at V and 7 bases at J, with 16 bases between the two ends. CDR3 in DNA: TGTGCCAGCACCTTCACAGGGTTTCGTGGCTACACCTTC. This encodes CASTFTGFRGYTF.

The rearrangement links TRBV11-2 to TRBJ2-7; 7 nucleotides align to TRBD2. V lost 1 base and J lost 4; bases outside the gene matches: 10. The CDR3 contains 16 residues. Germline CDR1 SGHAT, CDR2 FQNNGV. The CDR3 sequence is CASSLAHGLGAYEQYF. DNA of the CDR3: TGTGCCAGCAGCTTAGCCCACGGACTAGGAGCATACGAGCAGTACTTC.

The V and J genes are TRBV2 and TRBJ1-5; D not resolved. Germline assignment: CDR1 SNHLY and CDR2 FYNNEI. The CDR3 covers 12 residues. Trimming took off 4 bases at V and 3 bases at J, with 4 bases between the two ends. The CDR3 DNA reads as TGTGCCAGCAGTGGGGACAATCAGCCCCAGCATTTT. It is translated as CASSGDNQPQHF.

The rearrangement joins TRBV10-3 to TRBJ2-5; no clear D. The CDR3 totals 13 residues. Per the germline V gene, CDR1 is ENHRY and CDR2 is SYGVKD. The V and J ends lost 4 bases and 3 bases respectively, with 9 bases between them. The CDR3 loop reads CAISGRLKETQYF. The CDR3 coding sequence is TGTGCCATCAGTGGGCGGCTGAAAGAGACCCAGTACTTC.

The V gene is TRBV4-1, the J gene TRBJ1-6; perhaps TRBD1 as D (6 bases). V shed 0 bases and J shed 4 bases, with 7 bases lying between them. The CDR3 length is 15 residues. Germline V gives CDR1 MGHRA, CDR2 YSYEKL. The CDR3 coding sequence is TGCGCCAGCAGCCAAGACACAGGGTATAATTCACCCCTCCACTTT. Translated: CASSQDTGYNSPLHF.

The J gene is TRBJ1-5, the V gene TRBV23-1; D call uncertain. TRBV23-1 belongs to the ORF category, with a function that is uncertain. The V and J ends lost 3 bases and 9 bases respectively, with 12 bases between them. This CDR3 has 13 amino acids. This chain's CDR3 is CASSHGGRRPQHF. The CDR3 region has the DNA TGCGCCAGCAGTCACGGAGGGAGAAGGCCCCAGCATTTT.

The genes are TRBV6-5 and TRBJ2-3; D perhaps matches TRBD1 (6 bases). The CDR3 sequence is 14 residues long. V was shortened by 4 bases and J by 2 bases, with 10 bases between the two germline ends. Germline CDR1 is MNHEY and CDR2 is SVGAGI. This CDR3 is CASSSTGSTDTQYF. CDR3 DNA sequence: TGTGCCAGCAGTTCTACAGGGTCCACAGATACGCAGTATTTT.

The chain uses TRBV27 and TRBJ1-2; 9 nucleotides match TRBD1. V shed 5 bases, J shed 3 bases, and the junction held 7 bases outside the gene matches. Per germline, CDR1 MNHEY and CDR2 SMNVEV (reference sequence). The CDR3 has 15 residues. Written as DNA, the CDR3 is TGTGCCAGCAGTGGACAGGGGTCGTTTCACTATGGCTACACCTTC. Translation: CASSGQGSFHYGYTF.

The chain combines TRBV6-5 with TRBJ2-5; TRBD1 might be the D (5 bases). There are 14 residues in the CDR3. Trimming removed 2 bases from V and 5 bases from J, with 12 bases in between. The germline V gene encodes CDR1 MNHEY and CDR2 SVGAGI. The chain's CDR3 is CASSYRQGGETQYF. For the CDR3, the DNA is TGTGCCAGCAGTTACCGGCAGGGTGGGGAGACCCAGTACTTC.

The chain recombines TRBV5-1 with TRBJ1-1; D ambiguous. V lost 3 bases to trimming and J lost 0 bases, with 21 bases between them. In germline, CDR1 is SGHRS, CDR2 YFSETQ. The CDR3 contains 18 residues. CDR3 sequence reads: CASSSDVSRASMNTEAFF. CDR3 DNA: TGCGCCAGCAGCTCTGATGTATCCCGGGCCTCAATGAACACTGAAGCTTTCTTT.

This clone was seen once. CDR3 loop: CASSIGQAHYEQYF. CDR3 bases: TGTGCCAGTAGTATCGGACAGGCGCACTACGAGCAGTACTTC. This chain links TRBV19 with TRBJ2-7; 7 bases map to TRBD1. The CDR3 contains 14 residues. Looked up from germline, CDR1 is LNHDA and CDR2 is SQIVND (reference sequence). The trim removed 3 bases at V and 3 bases at J, leaving 5 bases unmatched. The whole variable domain, filled in from reference TRBV19 and TRBJ2-7, reads DGGITQSPKYLFRKEGQNVTLSCEQNLNHDAMYWYRQDPGQGLRLIYYSQIVNDFQKGDIAEGYSVSREKKESFPLTVTSAQKNPTAFYLCASSIGQAHYEQYFGPGTRLTVT.

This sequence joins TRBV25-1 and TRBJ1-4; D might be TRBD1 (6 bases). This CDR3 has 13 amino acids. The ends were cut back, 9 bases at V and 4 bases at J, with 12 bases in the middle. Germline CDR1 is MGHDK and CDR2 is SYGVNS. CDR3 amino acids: CASRQAINEKLFF. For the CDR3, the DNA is TGTGCCAGTAGACAGGCAATTAATGAAAAACTGTTTTTT.